This record concerns one TCR beta chain sequence. These data come from a study of CD8 T cells in Susac syndrome. Trimming pared 6 bases from V and 2 bases from J, leaving 11 bases between. The CDR3 is 14 amino acids. Reverse transcription used roughly 0.5 to 1 ug RNA and random hexamers. TCRdb independently ran MiXCR on the immunoSEQ multiplex PCR reads; one entry per CDR3 protein. Here the sample spans 150,000 to 200,000 distinct CDR3 sequences, around 94% being singletons. Through negative isolation, CD4+ and CD8+ T cells were obtained, while TEMRA cells were enriched using FACS. The sample comprised CD4+ T cells from PBMCs. The sequence was obtained from a human donor with multiple sclerosis. The chain couples TRBV12-3 or TRBV12-4 to TRBJ1-3; tentative D call: TRBD1 (5 bases). The CDR3 reads CASRGQSAGNTIYF. CDR3 coding DNA: TGTGCCAGCAGAGGACAAAGCGCTGGAAACACCATATATTTT.